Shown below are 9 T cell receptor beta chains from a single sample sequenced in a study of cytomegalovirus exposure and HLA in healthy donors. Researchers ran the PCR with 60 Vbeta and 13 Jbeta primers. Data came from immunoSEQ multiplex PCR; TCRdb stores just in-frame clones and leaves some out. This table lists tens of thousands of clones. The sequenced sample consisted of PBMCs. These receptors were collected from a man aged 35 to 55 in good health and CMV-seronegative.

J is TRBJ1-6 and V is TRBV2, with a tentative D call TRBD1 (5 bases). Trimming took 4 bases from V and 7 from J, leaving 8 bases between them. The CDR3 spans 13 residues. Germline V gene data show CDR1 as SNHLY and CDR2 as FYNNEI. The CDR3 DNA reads TGTGCCAGCAGTGGGACACAGAATTCACCCCTCCACTTT. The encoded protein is CASSGTQNSPLHF.

DNA for the CDR3: TGTGCCAGCACCGGAAGAAGGGAGTACGAGCAGTACTTC. It yields the protein CASTGRREYEQYF. The rearrangement joins TRBV6-1 to TRBJ2-7, with D possibly TRBD2 on 5 matching bases. From germline, CDR1 is MNHNS and CDR2 SASEGT. This CDR3 is built from 13 residues. With 7 bases removed from V and 4 bases from J, the gap between germline ends came to 14 bases.

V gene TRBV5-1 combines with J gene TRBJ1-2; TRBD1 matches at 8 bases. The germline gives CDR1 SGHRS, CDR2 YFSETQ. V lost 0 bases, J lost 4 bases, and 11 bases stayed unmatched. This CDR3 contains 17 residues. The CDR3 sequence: CASSLGSTGAEAYGYTF. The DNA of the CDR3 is TGCGCCAGCAGCTTGGGCTCGACAGGGGCGGAGGCCTATGGCTACACCTTC.

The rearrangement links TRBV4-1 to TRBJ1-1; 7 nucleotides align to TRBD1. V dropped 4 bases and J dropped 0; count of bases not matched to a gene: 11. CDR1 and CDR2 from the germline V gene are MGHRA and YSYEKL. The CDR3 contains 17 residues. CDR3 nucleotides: TGCGCCAGCAGCCCCGACAGGGAGATAACCTTGAACACTGAAGCTTTCTTT. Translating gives CASSPDREITLNTEAFF.

CDR3 nucleotides: TGTGCCAGCAGCCCTAGCGGGGGGAGTTACGGGGAGCTGTTTTTT. This gives the protein CASSPSGGSYGELFF. The chain links TRBV11-3 to TRBJ2-2, with 11 bases identical to TRBD2. The V gene's germline CDR1 is SGHNT and CDR2 YENEEA. This CDR3 region has 15 residues. J lost 7 bases, V lost 5 bases, and 6 bases had no gene match.

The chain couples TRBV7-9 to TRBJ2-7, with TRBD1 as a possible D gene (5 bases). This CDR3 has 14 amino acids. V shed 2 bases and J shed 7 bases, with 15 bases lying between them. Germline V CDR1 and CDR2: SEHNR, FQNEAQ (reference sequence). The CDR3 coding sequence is TGTGCCAGCAGCTTACTCAGCCAGGGCACGGAGCAGTACTTC. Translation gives CASSLLSQGTEQYF. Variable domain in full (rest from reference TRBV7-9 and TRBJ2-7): DTGVSQNPRHKITKRGQNVTFRCDPISEHNRLYWYRQTLGQGPEFLTYFQNEAQLEKSRLLSDRFSAERPKGSFSTLEIQRTEQGDSAMYLCASSLLSQGTEQYFGPGTRLTVT.

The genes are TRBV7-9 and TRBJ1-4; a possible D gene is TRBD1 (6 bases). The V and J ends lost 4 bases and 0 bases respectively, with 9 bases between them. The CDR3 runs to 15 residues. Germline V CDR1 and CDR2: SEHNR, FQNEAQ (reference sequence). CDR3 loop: CASSSDRPTNEKLFF. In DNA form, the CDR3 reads TGTGCCAGCAGCTCGGACAGACCAACTAATGAAAAACTGTTTTTT. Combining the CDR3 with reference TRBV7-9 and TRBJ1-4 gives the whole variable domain DTGVSQNPRHKITKRGQNVTFRCDPISEHNRLYWYRQTLGQGPEFLTYFQNEAQLEKSRLLSDRFSAERPKGSFSTLEIQRTEQGDSAMYLCASSSDRPTNEKLFFGSGTQLSVL.

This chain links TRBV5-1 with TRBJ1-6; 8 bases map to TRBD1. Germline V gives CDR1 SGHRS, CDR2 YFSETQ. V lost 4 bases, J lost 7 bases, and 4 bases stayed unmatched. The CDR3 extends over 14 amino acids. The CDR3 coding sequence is TGCGCCAGCAGCCGGACAGGGTGGAATTCACCCCTCCACTTT. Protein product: CASSRTGWNSPLHF.

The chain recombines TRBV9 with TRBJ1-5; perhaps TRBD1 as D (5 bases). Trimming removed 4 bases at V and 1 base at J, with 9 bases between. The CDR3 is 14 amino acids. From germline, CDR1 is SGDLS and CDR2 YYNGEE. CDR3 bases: TGTGCCAGCAGCACGACAGCCAGCAATCAGCCCCAGCATTTT. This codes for CASSTTASNQPQHF.